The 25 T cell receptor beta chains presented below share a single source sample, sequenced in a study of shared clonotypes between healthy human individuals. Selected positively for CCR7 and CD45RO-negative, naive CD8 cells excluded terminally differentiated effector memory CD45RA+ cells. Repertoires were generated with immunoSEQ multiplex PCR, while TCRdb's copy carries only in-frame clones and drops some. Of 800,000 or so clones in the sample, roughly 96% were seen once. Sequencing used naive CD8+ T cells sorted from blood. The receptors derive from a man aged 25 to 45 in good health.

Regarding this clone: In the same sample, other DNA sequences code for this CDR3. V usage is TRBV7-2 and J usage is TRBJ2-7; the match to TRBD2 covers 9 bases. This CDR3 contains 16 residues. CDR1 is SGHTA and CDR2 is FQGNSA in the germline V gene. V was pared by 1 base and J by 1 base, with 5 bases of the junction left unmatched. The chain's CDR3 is CASSLGLAGPSYEQYF. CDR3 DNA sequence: TGTGCCAGCAGCTTAGGGCTAGCGGGACCATCCTACGAGCAGTACTTC.

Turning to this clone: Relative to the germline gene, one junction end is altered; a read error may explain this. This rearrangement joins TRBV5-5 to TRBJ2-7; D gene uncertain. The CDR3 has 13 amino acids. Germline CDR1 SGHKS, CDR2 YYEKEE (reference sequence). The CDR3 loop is CASSLDASYEQYF. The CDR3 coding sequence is TGTGCCAGCAGTTTGGACGCCTCCTACGAGCAGTACTTC. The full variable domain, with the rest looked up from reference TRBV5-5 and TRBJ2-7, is DAGVTQSPTHLIKTRGQQVTLRCSPISGHKSVSWYQQVLGQGPQFIFQYYEKEERGRGNFPDRFSARQFPNYSSELNVNALLLGDSALYLCASSLDASYEQYFGPGTRLTVT.

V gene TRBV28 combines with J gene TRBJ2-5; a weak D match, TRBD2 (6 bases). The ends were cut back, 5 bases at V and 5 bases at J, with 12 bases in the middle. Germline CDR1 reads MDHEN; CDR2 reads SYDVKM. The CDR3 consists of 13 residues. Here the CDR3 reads CASSKTSIETQYF. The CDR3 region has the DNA TGTGCCAGCAGTAAGACTAGTATCGAGACCCAGTACTTC. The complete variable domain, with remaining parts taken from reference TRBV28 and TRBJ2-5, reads DVKVTQSSRYLVKRTGEKVFLECVQDMDHENMFWYRQDPGLGLRLIYFSYDVKMKEKGDIPEGYSVSREKKERFSLILESASTNQTSMYLCASSKTSIETQYFGPGTRLLVL.

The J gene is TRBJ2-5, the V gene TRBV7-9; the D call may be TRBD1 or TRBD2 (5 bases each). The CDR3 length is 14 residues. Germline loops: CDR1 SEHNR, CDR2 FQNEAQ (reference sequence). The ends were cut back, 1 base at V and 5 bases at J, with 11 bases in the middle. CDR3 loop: CASSLVRERETQYF. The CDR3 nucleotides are TGTGCCAGCAGCTTAGTCAGGGAGAGGGAGACCCAGTACTTC.

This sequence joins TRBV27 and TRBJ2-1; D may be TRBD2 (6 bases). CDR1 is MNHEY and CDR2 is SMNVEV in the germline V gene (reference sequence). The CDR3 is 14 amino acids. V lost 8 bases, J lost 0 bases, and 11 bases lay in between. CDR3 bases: TGTGCCAGCGGAGGTAGCGGCTCCTACAATGAGCAGTTCTTC. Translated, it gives CASGGSGSYNEQFF.

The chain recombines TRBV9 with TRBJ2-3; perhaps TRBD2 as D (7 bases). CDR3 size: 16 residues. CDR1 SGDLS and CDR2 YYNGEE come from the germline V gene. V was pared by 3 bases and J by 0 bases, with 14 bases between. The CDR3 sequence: CASSEGGRPSTDTQYF. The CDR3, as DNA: TGTGCCAGCAGCGAGGGGGGGCGGCCTAGCACAGATACGCAGTATTTT.

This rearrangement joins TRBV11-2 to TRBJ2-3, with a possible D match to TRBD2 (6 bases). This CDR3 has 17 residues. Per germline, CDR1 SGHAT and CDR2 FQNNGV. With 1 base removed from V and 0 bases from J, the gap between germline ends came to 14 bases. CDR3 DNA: TGTGCCAGCAGCTTAGGCAGACTAGGGTCTAGCACAGATACGCAGTATTTT. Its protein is CASSLGRLGSSTDTQYF.

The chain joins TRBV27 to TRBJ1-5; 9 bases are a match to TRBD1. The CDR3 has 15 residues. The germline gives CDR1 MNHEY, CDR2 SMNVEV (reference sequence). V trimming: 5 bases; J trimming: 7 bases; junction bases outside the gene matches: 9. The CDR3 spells CASSVDRGFRQPQHF. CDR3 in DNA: TGTGCCAGCAGTGTAGACAGGGGGTTCCGACAGCCCCAGCATTTT.

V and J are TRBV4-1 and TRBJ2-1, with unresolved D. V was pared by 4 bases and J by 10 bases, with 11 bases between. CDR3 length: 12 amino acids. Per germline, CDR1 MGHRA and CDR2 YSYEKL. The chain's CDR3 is CASSPRPLEQFF. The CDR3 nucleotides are TGCGCCAGCAGCCCGCGGCCCCTGGAGCAGTTCTTC.

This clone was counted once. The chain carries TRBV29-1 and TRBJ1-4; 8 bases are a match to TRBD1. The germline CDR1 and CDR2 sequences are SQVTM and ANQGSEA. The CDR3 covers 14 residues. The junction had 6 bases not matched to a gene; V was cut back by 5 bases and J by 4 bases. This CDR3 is CSVTGTGDNEKLFF. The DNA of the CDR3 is TGCAGCGTTACTGGGACAGGAGATAATGAAAAACTGTTTTTT.

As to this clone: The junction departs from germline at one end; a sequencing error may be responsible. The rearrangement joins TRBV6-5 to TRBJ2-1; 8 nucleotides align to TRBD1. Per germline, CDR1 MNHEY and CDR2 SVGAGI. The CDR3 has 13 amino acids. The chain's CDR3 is CASSWSQGAWQFF. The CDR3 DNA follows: TGTGCCAGTAGTTGGTCCCAGGGGGCCTGGCAGTTCTTC.

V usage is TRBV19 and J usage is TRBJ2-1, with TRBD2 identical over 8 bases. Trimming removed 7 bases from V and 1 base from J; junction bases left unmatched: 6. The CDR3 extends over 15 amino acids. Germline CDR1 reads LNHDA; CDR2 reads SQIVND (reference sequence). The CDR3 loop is CASKIGLASYNEQFF. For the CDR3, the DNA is TGTGCCAGTAAGATAGGACTAGCATCCTACAATGAGCAGTTCTTC.

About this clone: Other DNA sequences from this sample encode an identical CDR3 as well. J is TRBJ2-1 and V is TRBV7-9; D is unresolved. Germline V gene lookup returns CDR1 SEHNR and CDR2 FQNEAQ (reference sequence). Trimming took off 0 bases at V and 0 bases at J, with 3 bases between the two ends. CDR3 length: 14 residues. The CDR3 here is CASSLASSYNEQFF. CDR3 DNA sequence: TGTGCCAGCAGCTTAGCTAGCTCCTACAATGAGCAGTTCTTC.

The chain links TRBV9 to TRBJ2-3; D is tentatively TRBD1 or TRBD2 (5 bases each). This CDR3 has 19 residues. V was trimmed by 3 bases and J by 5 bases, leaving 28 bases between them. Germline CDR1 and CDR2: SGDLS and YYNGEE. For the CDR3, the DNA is TGTGCCAGCAGCGGTTCTTGGGGCGGTGTTCGGGGCACAGTAGATACGCAGTATTTT. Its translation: CASSGSWGGVRGTVDTQYF.

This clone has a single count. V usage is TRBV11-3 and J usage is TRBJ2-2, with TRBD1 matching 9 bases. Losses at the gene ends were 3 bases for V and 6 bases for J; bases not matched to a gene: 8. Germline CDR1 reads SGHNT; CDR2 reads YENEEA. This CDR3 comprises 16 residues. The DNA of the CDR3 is TGTGCCAGCAGCTTTTATGGGACAGGGCGTCCCGGGGAGCTGTTTTTT. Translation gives CASSFYGTGRPGELFF.

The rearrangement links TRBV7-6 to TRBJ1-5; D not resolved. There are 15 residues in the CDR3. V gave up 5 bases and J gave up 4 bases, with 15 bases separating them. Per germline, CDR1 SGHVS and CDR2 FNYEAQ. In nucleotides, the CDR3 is TGTGCCAGCAGCCCTTCCCCGGGCCGAAATCAGCCCCAGCATTTT. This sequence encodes CASSPSPGRNQPQHF.

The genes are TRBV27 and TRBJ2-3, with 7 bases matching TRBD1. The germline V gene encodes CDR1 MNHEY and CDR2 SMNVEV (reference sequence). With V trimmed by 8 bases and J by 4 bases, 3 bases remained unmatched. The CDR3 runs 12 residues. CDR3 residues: CASRQGPDTQYF. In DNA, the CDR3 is TGTGCCAGCCGACAGGGACCAGATACGCAGTATTTT.

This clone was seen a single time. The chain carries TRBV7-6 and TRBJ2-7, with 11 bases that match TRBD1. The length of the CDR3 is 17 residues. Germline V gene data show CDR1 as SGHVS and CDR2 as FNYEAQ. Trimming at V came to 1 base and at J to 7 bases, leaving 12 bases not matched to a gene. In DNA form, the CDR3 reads TGTGCCAGCAGCTTAGATTCCGCCTGGACAGGGGGCGCTGAGCAGTACTTC. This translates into CASSLDSAWTGGAEQYF.

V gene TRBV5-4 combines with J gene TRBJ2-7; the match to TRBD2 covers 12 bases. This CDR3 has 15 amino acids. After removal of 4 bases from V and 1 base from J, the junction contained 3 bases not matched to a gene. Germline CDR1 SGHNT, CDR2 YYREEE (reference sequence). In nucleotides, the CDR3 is TGTGCCAGCAGCAAGGGACTAGCGGGTTCCTACGAGCAGTACTTC. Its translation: CASSKGLAGSYEQYF.

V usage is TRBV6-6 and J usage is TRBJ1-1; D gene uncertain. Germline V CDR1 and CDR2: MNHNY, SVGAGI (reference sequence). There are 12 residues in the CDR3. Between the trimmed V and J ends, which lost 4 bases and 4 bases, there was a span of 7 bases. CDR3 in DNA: TGTGCCAGCAGTTGGATGGGCACTGAAGCTTTCTTT. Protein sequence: CASSWMGTEAFF.

The CDR3 DNA reads as TGTGCCAGCAGTGAAGTAGGTGAAACTGTGGTTGGTTATGAAAAACTGTTTTTT. Translation gives CASSEVGETVVGYEKLFF. The rearrangement joins TRBV2 to TRBJ1-4; D remains unclear. This CDR3 comprises 18 residues. Germline lookup yields CDR1 SNHLY and CDR2 FYNNEI. Trimming pared 1 base from V and 6 bases from J, leaving 21 bases between. Together with reference TRBV2 and TRBJ1-4, the CDR3 gives the full variable domain: EPEVTQTPSHQVTQMGQEVILRCVPISNHLYFYWYRQILGQKVEFLVSFYNNEISEKSEIFDDQFSVERPDGSNFTLKIRSTKLEDSAMYFCASSEVGETVVGYEKLFFGSGTQLSVL.

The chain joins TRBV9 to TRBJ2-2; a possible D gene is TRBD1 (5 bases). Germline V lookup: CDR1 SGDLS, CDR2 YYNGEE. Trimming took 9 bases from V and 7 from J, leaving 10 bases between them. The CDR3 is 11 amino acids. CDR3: CATLQGGELFF. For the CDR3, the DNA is TGTGCCACCCTCCAGGGCGGGGAGCTGTTTTTT.

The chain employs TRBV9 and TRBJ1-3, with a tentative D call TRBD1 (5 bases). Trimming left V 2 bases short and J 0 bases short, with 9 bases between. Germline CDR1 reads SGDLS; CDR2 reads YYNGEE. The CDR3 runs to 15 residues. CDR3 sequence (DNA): TGTGCCAGCAGCGTGGACAAAGGCTCTGGAAACACCATATATTTT. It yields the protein CASSVDKGSGNTIYF.

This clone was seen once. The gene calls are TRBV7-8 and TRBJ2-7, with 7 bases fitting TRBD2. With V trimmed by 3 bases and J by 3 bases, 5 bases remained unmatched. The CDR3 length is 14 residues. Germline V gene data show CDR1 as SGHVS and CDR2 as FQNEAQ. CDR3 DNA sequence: TGTGCCAGCAGCTTTGCCACTAGCGACTACGAGCAGTACTTC. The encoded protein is CASSFATSDYEQYF.

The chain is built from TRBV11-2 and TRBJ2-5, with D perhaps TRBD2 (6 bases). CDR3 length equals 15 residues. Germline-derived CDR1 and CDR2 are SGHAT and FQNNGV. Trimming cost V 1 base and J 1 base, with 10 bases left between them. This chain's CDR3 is CASSLGLGLQETQYF. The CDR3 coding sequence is TGTGCCAGCAGCTTAGGTCTGGGACTCCAAGAGACCCAGTACTTC.